The subject of this entry is one T cell receptor (beta chain). Its antigen is undetermined. The immunoSEQ assay was v3.0, run at survey level. Measured with immunoSEQ multiplex PCR; TCRdb has only the in-frame clones, and not every one. Of some 28,000 clones in the sample, 80% are singletons; the top ten hold 6% to 8%. This entry is derived from a study of long-term antiretroviral therapy in people with HIV. The overall study: Samples collected earliest predate the 2015 immediate-ART recommendation by about a decade.

General study points: Collection spanned 2004 to 2017; ART regimens may be less effective than current ones. Even long-term ART left TRB diversity below transplant donor controls, despite gains. Repertoires with HIV possessed tighter CDR3 length spans than those of controls.

The clonotype originates from a man between 35 and 55 years old with HIV. The specimen was unsorted PBMCs, collected 0.3 years after starting antiretroviral therapy.

CDR3 nucleotides: TGTGCCAGCTCACCAGGGACAGAATCCTACACTGAAGCTTTCTTT. Translated: CASSPGTESYTEAFF. The genes are TRBV18 and TRBJ1-1; 7 nucleotides match TRBD1. Germline V gene sequence: CDR1 KGHSH, CDR2 LQKENI. This CDR3 contains 15 residues. The ends lost 2 bases at V and 3 bases at J; junction bases unmatched: 6.